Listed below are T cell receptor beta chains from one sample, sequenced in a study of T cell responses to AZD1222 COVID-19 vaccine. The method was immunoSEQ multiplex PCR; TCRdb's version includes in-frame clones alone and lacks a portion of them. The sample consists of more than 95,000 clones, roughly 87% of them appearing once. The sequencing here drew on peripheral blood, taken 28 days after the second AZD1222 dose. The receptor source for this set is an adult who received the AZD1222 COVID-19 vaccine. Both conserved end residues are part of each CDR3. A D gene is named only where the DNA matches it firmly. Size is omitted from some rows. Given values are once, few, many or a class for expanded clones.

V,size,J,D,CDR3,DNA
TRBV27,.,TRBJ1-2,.,CASSLRSDYGYTF,TGTGCCAGCAGTTTACGGTCCGACTATGGCTACACCTTC
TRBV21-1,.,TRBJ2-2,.,CASSKCSGVPGTVNTGELFF,TGTGCCAGCAGCAAATGTTCGGGGGTTCCGGGGACAGTGAACACCGGGGAGCTGTTTTTT
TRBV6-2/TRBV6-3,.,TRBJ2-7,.,CASSSVGIIEQYF,TGTGCCAGCAGTTCGGTGGGGATTATTGAGCAGTACTTC
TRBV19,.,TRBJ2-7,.,CASSRAGSYEQYF,TGTGCCAGTAGTAGGGCGGGGTCCTACGAGCAGTACTTC
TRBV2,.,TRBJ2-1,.,CASSKSTYSYNEQFF,TGTGCCAGCAGTAAAAGCACTTACTCCTACAATGAGCAGTTCTTC
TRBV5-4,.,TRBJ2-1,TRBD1,CASSTQTGQSNNEQFF,TGTGCCAGCAGCACTCAGACAGGGCAATCTAACAATGAGCAGTTCTTC
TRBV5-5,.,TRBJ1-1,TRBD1,CASSLGTGISTVVEDTEAFF,TGTGCCAGCAGCTTGGGGACAGGGATATCAACAGTTGTGGAGGACACTGAAGCTTTCTTT
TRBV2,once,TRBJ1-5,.,CASWENSNQPQHF,TGTGCCAGTTGGGAAAATAGCAATCAGCCCCAGCATTTT
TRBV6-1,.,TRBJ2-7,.,CASSERGDAYEQYF,TGTGCCAGCAGTGAACGAGGTGATGCCTACGAGCAGTACTTC
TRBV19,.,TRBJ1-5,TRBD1,CASTLGQANQPQHF,TGTGCCAGTACCCTGGGACAGGCGAATCAGCCCCAGCATTTT
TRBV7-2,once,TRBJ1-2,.,CASRQDSSYGYTF,TGTGCCAGCAGACAAGACAGCTCATATGGCTACACCTTC
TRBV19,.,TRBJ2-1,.,CASLKWAREQFF,TGTGCCTCCCTGAAATGGGCGAGGGAGCAGTTCTTC
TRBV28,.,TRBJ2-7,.,CASSLRLEAYEQYF,TGTGCCAGCAGTTTACGACTAGAGGCCTACGAGCAGTACTTC
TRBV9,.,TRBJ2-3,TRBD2,CASSPTSGTTDTQYF,TGTGCCAGCAGCCCGACTAGCGGGACCACAGATACGCAGTATTTT
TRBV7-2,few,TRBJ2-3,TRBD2,CASSRKLAGLTDTQYF,TGTGCCAGCAGCCGCAAACTAGCGGGGCTCACAGATACGCAGTATTTT
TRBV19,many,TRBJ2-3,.,CASRYRQTTDTQYF,TGTGCCAGTAGATATCGACAGACCACAGATACGCAGTATTTT
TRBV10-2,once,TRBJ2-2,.,CASRGLSSTGELFF,TGCGCCAGCAGAGGACTTTCGAGCACCGGGGAGCTGTTTTTT
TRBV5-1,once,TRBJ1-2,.,CASSSPHDNYGYTF,TGCGCCAGCAGCTCCCCACATGATAACTATGGCTACACCTTC
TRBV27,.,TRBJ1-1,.,CASRDSSYTEAFF,TGTGCCAGCAGGGACAGCAGTTATACTGAAGCTTTCTTT
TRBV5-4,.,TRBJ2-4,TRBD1,CASGPGQGAYAKNIQYF,TGTGCCAGCGGACCGGGACAGGGGGCTTATGCCAAAAACATTCAGTACTTC
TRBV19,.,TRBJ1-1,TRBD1,CASSTDRGLSEAFF,TGTGCCAGTAGTACGGACAGGGGGCTCTCTGAAGCTTTCTTT
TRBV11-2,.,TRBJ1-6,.,CASSLYRSPLHF,TGTGCCAGCAGCTTATACCGTTCACCCCTCCACTTT
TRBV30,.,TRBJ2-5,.,CAWSPDRPQETQYF,TGTGCCTGGAGTCCCGACAGACCCCAAGAGACCCAGTACTTC
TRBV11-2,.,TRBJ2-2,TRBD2,CASSLDPPSGVNTGELFF,TGTGCCAGCAGCTTAGATCCCCCTAGCGGGGTTAACACCGGGGAGCTGTTTTTT
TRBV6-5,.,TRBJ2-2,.,CASSPTERAGELFF,TGTGCCAGCAGTCCGACAGAGAGGGCCGGGGAGCTGTTTTTT
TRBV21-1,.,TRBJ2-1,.,CASFPKRRSQSGTSGIGPYNEQFF,TGTGCCAGCTTCCCAAAAAGAAGGTCCCAGTCCGGGACTAGCGGGATAGGGCCTTACAATGAGCAGTTCTTC
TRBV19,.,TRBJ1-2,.,CASRPGQLNYGYTF,TGTGCCAGTAGGCCAGGACAGCTAAACTATGGCTACACCTTC
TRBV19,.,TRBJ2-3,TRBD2,CASSSRLAGGSTDTQYF,TGTGCCAGTAGCTCACGCTTAGCGGGAGGTAGCACAGATACGCAGTATTTT
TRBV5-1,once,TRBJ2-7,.,CASSPDQGSVSYEQYF,TGCGCCAGCAGCCCCGATCAGGGGTCAGTTTCCTACGAGCAGTACTTC
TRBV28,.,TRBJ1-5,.,CASSLPGYVQPQHF,TGTGCCAGCAGTTTGCCTGGGTACGTCCAGCCCCAGCATTTT
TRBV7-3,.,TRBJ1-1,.,CASSPRQNTEAFF,TGTGCCAGCAGCCCACGACAGAACACTGAAGCTTTCTTT
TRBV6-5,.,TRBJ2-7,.,CASRYLRAGEEYF,TGTGCCAGCAGGTACCTCCGGGCCGGAGAAGAGTACTTC
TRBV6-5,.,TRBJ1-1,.,CASVRTVAATEAFF,TGTGCCAGCGTTCGGACGGTCGCGGCCACTGAAGCTTTCTTT
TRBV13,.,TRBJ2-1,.,CASSLPTEKSSYNEQFF,TGTGCCAGCAGCCTCCCGACGGAGAAGAGCTCCTACAATGAGCAGTTCTTC
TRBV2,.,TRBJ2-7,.,CASSQDGHGGRDEQYF,TGTGCCAGCAGCCAAGACGGACACGGGGGGCGCGACGAGCAGTACTTC
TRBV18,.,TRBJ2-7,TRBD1,CASSPRQGGTQRRVLRGEQYF,TGTGCCAGCTCACCAAGACAGGGGGGTACTCAGAGACGTGTACTACGTGGGGAGCAGTACTTC
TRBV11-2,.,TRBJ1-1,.,CASSPLGAGAEAFF,TGTGCCAGCAGCCCCCTGGGGGCTGGCGCTGAAGCTTTCTTT
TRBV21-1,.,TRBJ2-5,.,CASSKETGQETQYF,TGTGCCAGCAGCAAAGAGACAGGCCAAGAGACCCAGTACTTC
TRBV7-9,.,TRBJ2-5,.,CASSLEGRDMETQYF,TGTGCCAGCAGCTTAGAGGGCAGGGATATGGAGACCCAGTACTTC
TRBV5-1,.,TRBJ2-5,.,CASSLFPGVGETQYF,TGCGCCAGCAGCTTGTTTCCGGGAGTAGGAGAGACCCAGTACTTC
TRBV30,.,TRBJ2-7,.,CAWSGQVSYEQYF,TGTGCCTGGAGTGGACAGGTCTCCTACGAGCAGTACTTC
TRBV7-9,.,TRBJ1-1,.,CASSLELGAGTEAFF,TGTGCCAGCAGCTTAGAACTGGGGGCGGGCACTGAAGCTTTCTTT
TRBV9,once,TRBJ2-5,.,CASSVGLQGGETQYF,TGTGCCAGCAGCGTCGGCCTCCAAGGGGGAGAGACCCAGTACTTC
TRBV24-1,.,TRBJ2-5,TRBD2,CATSDSTSGRRETQYF,TGTGCCACCAGTGATTCAACTAGCGGGAGGCGAGAGACCCAGTACTTC